This passage covers 16 T cell receptor beta chains from one sample sequenced in a study of cytomegalovirus exposure and HLA in healthy donors (dated by TCRdb to 2015 to 2018). Library generation was performed with the immunoSEQ multiplex PCR assay. For the multiplex PCR, a mixture combining 60 forward primers for TCR Vbeta segments and 13 reverse primers for TCR Jbeta segments was used. The table was pulled from immuneACCESS by TCRdb, which kept in-frame rearrangements only. Such tables lose some clones; where checked, under half of the loss comes from unresolved V genes, and the rest has no known cause. In this sample the table shows 76,000 or so clones, 70% to 80% of which occur a single time. The ten most abundant clones make up 2.5% of the sample. Source material: PBMCs. The receptors here all came from a man aged 30 to 39 in good health and CMV-seronegative.

This clone was detected once. The V and J genes are TRBV7-2 and TRBJ1-1; TRBD1 might be the D (5 bases). Per the germline V gene, CDR1 is SGHTA and CDR2 is FQGNSA. This CDR3 has 16 amino acids. Trimming pared 2 bases from V and 1 base from J, leaving 14 bases between. The DNA for the CDR3 is TGTGCCAGCAGCTTAATGAGTGGGGGGGGGAACACTGAAGCTTTCTTT. This codes for CASSLMSGGGNTEAFF.

The chain combines TRBV7-2 with TRBJ2-5, with D perhaps matching TRBD1 (7 bases). CDR3 length equals 16 residues. V was shortened by 1 base and J by 2 bases, with 14 bases between the two germline ends. CDR1 SGHTA and CDR2 FQGNSA come from the germline V gene. CDR3 DNA: TGTGCCAGCAGCTTAGTGGCGGGACAGATTCAAGAGACCCAGTACTTC. This translates into CASSLVAGQIQETQYF. The variable domain in full, with the rest retrieved from reference TRBV7-2 and TRBJ2-5, is GAGVSQSPSNKVTEKGKDVELRCDPISGHTALYWYRQSLGQGLEFLIYFQGNSAPDKSGLPSDRFSAERTGGSVSTLTIQRTQQEDSAVYLCASSLVAGQIQETQYFGPGTRLLVL.

The gene calls are TRBV29-1 and TRBJ1-3, with D possibly being TRBD1 (6 bases). The DNA end is a closer match to TRBJ2-2, so the J assignment may be wrong. In germline, CDR1 is SQVTM, CDR2 ANQGSEA. The CDR3 is 13 residues long. The CDR3 DNA reads TGCAGCGGCCAACAGGGCAACACCGGGGAGCTGTTTTTT. The encoded protein is CSGQQGNTGELFF.

The chain joins TRBV9 to TRBJ2-4, with D possibly being TRBD2 (7 bases). The V gene lost 0 bases and the J gene lost 7 bases, with 20 bases spanning the gap. Per the germline V gene, CDR1 is SGDLS and CDR2 is YYNGEE. The CDR3 extends over 17 amino acids. The CDR3 DNA reads as TGTGCCAGCAGCGTAGGAGAGATGAAGGGGGGGCTCAACATTCAGTACTTC. Residues: CASSVGEMKGGLNIQYF. Drawing the rest from reference TRBV9 and TRBJ2-4, the complete variable domain is DSGVTQTPKHLITATGQRVTLRCSPRSGDLSVYWYQQSLDQGLQFLIQYYNGEERAKGNILERFSAQQFPDLHSELNLSSLELGDSALYFCASSVGEMKGGLNIQYFGAGTRLSVL.

This chain's CDR3 is CASSSAETYNEQFF. CDR3 in DNA: TGCGCCAGCAGCTCAGCGGAAACCTACAATGAGCAGTTCTTC. The chain combines TRBV5-1 with TRBJ2-1; TRBD2 is a possible D gene (5 bases). CDR3 length: 14 residues. Per the germline V gene, CDR1 is SGHRS and CDR2 is YFSETQ. V was pared by 3 bases and J by 2 bases, with 9 bases between. Based on the CDR3 plus reference TRBV5-1 and TRBJ2-1, the full variable domain is KAGVTQTPRYLIKTRGQQVTLSCSPISGHRSVSWYQQTPGQGLQFLFEYFSETQRNKGNFPGRFSGRQFSNSRSEMNVSTLELGDSALYLCASSSAETYNEQFFGPGTRLTVL.

The chain employs TRBV6-5 and TRBJ1-5; 8 positions agree with TRBD1. The germline CDR1 and CDR2 sequences are MNHEY and SVGAGI. V lost 4 bases to trimming and J lost 5 bases; unmatched junction nucleotides: 10. The CDR3 is 16 amino acids. The CDR3, as DNA: TGTGCCAGCAGTTCTGGGTCAGGGGGCTCCTATCAGCCCCAGCATTTT. Protein product: CASSSGSGGSYQPQHF.

A single count supports this clone. The V call is TRBV27, the J call TRBJ2-7; D might be TRBD1 (6 bases). This CDR3 region has 17 residues. CDR1 and CDR2 (germline): MNHEY, SMNVEV (reference sequence). V was clipped by 3 bases and J by 2 bases, with 20 bases between them. CDR3 protein: CASSLGAGATFTYEQYF. The CDR3 DNA is TGTGCCAGCAGTTTGGGGGCAGGGGCAACCTTTACCTACGAGCAGTACTTC.

Comment on this clone: One junction end disagrees with the germline gene, perhaps due to a read error. The chain combines TRBV19 with TRBJ1-1; tentatively, D is TRBD1 (6 bases). The length of the CDR3 is 15 residues. Per the germline V gene, CDR1 is LNHDA and CDR2 is SQIVND (reference sequence). CDR3 residues: CPSSIQGGGNTEAFF. The CDR3 coding sequence is TGTCCCAGTAGTATACAGGGAGGGGGGAACACTGAAGCTTTCTTT.

The rearrangement joins TRBV27 to TRBJ2-1, with 13 bases identical to TRBD2. CDR1 MNHEY and CDR2 SMNVEV come from the germline V gene (reference sequence). This CDR3 is 15 amino acids long. The trim removed 6 bases at V and 4 bases at J, leaving 3 bases unmatched. For the CDR3, the DNA is TGTGCCAGCAGGAAGACTAGCGGGGGGTACAATGAGCAGTTCTTC. It yields the protein CASRKTSGGYNEQFF.

The chain employs TRBV6-6 and TRBJ2-1; TRBD2 agrees at 10 bases. The CDR3 runs to 15 residues. V was pared by 6 bases and J by 4 bases, with 6 bases of the junction left unmatched. Germline loops: CDR1 MNHNY, CDR2 SVGAGI (reference sequence). CDR3 sequence reads: CASRDSGRKYNEQFF. The DNA of the CDR3 is TGTGCCAGCAGGGATAGCGGGAGGAAGTACAATGAGCAGTTCTTC.

This rearrangement joins TRBV7-2 to TRBJ2-6; 9 nucleotides agree with TRBD2. The CDR3 loop spans 18 amino acids. Germline CDR1 reads SGHTA; CDR2 reads FQGNSA. Trimming removed 5 bases from V and 2 bases from J; junction bases left unmatched: 10. The DNA of the CDR3 is TGTGCCAGCAGCCCTAGGGGCGGGGGGGCCGCTGGGGCCAACGTCCTGACTTTC. Its translation: CASSPRGGGAAGANVLTF.

This clone is categorized as medium-sized. The gene calls are TRBV7-2 and TRBJ2-2; possible D gene TRBD2, 5 bases. V was shortened by 5 bases and J by 8 bases, with 21 bases between the two germline ends. Germline CDR1 SGHTA, CDR2 FQGNSA. This CDR3 region has 16 residues. The CDR3 loop reads CASSPGQSLVIGELFF. The CDR3 DNA sequence: TGTGCCAGCAGCCCCGGTCAGTCACTAGTTATTGGGGAGCTGTTTTTT.

The rearrangement joins TRBV6-1 to TRBJ1-1, with no clear D. Germline V CDR1 and CDR2: MNHNS, SASEGT. With 3 bases removed from V and 3 bases from J, the gap between germline ends came to 17 bases. The CDR3 runs 16 residues. The CDR3 sequence is CASSDGFGRPDTEAFF. The CDR3 DNA sequence: TGTGCCAGCAGTGACGGTTTTGGGAGACCTGACACTGAAGCTTTCTTT.

The rearrangement joins TRBV19 to TRBJ1-1, with D uncertain. The germline gives CDR1 LNHDA, CDR2 SQIVND (reference sequence). This CDR3 region has 14 residues. V was cut by 5 bases and J by 8 bases, with 18 bases left in between. The CDR3 nucleotides read TGTGCCAGTAGTCCGGCGGGGTTGGTAGGAGAAGCTTTCTTT. It yields the protein CASSPAGLVGEAFF.

V usage is TRBV9 and J usage is TRBJ2-7; D gene unclear. This CDR3 is 15 amino acids long. Trimming shortened V by 0 bases and J by 2 bases, and 12 bases separated the two germline ends. Per the germline V gene, CDR1 is SGDLS and CDR2 is YYNGEE. CDR3: CASSVASGMTYEQYF. DNA of the CDR3: TGTGCCAGCAGCGTAGCCTCAGGAATGACCTACGAGCAGTACTTC.

The chain carries TRBV27 and TRBJ2-7; TRBD2 might be the D (6 bases). Trimming shortened V by 3 bases and J by 5 bases, and 11 bases separated the two germline ends. The CDR3 consists of 13 residues. Germline V gene sequence: CDR1 MNHEY, CDR2 SMNVEV (reference sequence). The CDR3 loop is CASSLAAGNEQYF. CDR3 bases: TGTGCCAGCAGTTTGGCCGCGGGAAACGAGCAGTACTTC.